This T cell receptor (beta chain) came from a study of regulatory T cells in long-lasting Graves disease. The time point was: newly diagnosed GD, antithyroid drugs for less than 3 months. There was RNA extracted from PBMCs, and the TCR library was made from it. Construction of the TCR beta libraries employed iRepertoire HTBI primers in conjunction with Arm-PCR of CDR3 regions. TCRdb processed the multiplex PCR reads anew with MiXCR; each CDR3 protein has one entry. The sample lists 400,000 to 550,000 distinct CDR3 sequences; approximately 16% were seen once. Points from the study as a whole: The study found persistent patients shared more public clonotypes (about 3,000) than new patients (around 870).

There are 13 residues in the CDR3. V was cut by 3 bases and J by 4 bases, with 9 bases left in between. From germline, CDR1 is LGHDT and CDR2 YNNKEL (reference sequence). This clonotype was picked up many times. Its specificity is not known. These sequences were also reported in another study, on T cells in Graves' hyperthyroidism and ophthalmopathy.

The chain recombines TRBV3-1 with TRBJ2-5, with D possibly matching TRBD1 (5 bases). This clonotype was sampled from a woman younger than 45 with Graves disease. The sample in question was peripheral blood mononuclear cells (PBMCs), obtained at new diagnosis, from a patient treated with antithyroid drugs. DNA for the CDR3: TGTGCCAGCAGCCAGGACAACGGAGAGACCCAGTACTTC. It is translated as CASSQDNGETQYF.